These T cell receptor beta chains were read from a single sample in a study of Tregs in tolerant kidney transplant recipients. Assay: immunoSEQ multiplex PCR; the TCRdb copy retains only in-frame clones and omits some. The table shows about 64,000 clones, with 87% occurring only once. The sequenced sample was CD4+ T cells from blood (PBMCs), obtained 6 months after the transplant. These receptors all come from a human patient who received a combined kidney and bone marrow transplant. Some of these T cells may belong to the graft donor. The CDR3 runs from the conserved cysteine through the conserved F or W. A D gene is named only where the DNA matches it firmly. Not all rows give a size; the values are once, few, many and, for expanded clones, a class.

>13|.|TRBJ1-2|TRBV18|.
CASSPGGYYGYTF
TGTGCCAGCTCACCAGGCGGCTACTATGGCTACACCTTC
>12|.|TRBJ1-1|TRBV19|TRBD1
CASSNRGREAFF
TGTGCCAGTAGTAACAGGGGGCGTGAAGCTTTCTTT
>15|.|TRBJ2-6|TRBV7-3|TRBD1
CASSVRGLGANVLTF
TGTGCCAGCAGCGTCAGGGGGCTTGGGGCCAACGTCCTGACTTTC
>15|once|TRBJ1-2|TRBV9|.
CASSVEVTGLGGYTF
TGTGCCAGCAGCGTAGAGGTTACAGGGTTGGGTGGCTACACCTTC
>17|.|TRBJ2-1|TRBV18|TRBD1
CASSSRDRVSSYNEQFF
TGTGCCAGCTCTTCTCGCGACAGGGTAAGCTCCTACAATGAGCAGTTCTTC
>13|.|TRBJ1-1|TRBV2|TRBD1
CASWTGMNTEAFF
TGTGCCAGCTGGACAGGGATGAACACTGAAGCTTTCTTT
>16|.|TRBJ1-1|TRBV4-3|.
CASSRTIDSLNTEAFF
TGCGCCAGCAGCCGGACCATTGACAGCCTGAACACTGAAGCTTTCTTT
>13|.|TRBJ2-1|TRBV6-5|.
CASKKGLYNEQFF
TGTGCCAGCAAAAAGGGGCTTTACAATGAGCAGTTCTTC
>15|.|TRBJ2-7|TRBV5-4|TRBD1
CASSLEGDRAYEQYF
TGTGCCAGCAGCTTGGAGGGAGACAGGGCCTACGAGCAGTACTTC
>16|.|TRBJ2-7|TRBV5-1|.
CASSLGAGNRAYEQYF
TGCGCCAGCAGCTTGGGGGCCGGGAACCGTGCCTACGAGCAGTACTTC
>15|.|TRBJ1-6|TRBV9|TRBD1
CASSPRQGDNSPLHF
TGTGCCAGCAGCCCCCGACAGGGAGATAATTCACCCCTCCACTTT
>13|once|TRBJ1-1|TRBV28|TRBD1
CASSPTGDTEAFF
TGTGCCAGCAGTCCTACAGGGGACACTGAAGCTTTCTTT
>14|once|TRBJ1-1|TRBV28|.
CASSLGGYGGEAFF
TGTGCCAGCAGTTTAGGAGGGTATGGGGGTGAAGCTTTCTTT
>13|.|TRBJ2-7|TRBV30|TRBD2
CAWRTGGAAGRYF
TGTGCCTGGAGGACGGGGGGAGCGGCGGGACGTTACTTC
>20|.|TRBJ2-1|TRBV4-3|TRBD2
CASSQMWTRGPSGSYNEQFF
TGCGCCAGCAGCCAAATGTGGACCAGAGGGCCTAGCGGGAGTTACAATGAGCAGTTCTTC
>13|.|TRBJ1-5|TRBV6-5|.
CASRQGSSQPQHF
TGTGCCAGCAGACAGGGTAGTAGTCAGCCCCAGCATTTT
>15|.|TRBJ2-7|TRBV29-1|.
CSVHDSARSSYEQYF
TGCAGCGTCCATGACAGCGCTAGGAGCTCCTACGAGCAGTACTTC
>15|.|TRBJ2-1|TRBV5-4|.
CATSPPPGSYNEQFF
TGTGCCACTTCACCGCCACCGGGCTCCTACAATGAGCAGTTCTTC